The 10 T cell receptor beta chains below come from one sample, sequenced in a study of cytomegalovirus exposure and HLA in healthy donors. The PCR employed 60 Vbeta primers together with 13 Jbeta primers. Sequencing was performed with immunoSEQ multiplex PCR; in TCRdb, only in-frame clones are kept and a portion is missing. The sample has some 190,000 clones; roughly 82% are singletons. The sample taken for sequencing was PBMCs. Receptors were obtained from a man aged 40-50 years in good health and CMV-seronegative.

This clone showed up just a few times. The chain joins TRBV7-3 to TRBJ2-1, with TRBD2 identical over 8 bases. With 5 bases clipped from V and 8 bases from J, the junction kept 8 bases outside the gene matches. This CDR3 is built from 14 residues. Per the germline V gene, CDR1 is SGHTA and CDR2 is FQGTGA. CDR3 nucleotides: TGTGCCAGCAGCAAAACCCGGGGGGGGCATGAGCAGTTCTTC. It is translated as CASSKTRGGHEQFF.

V gene TRBV19 combines with J gene TRBJ2-2; tentative D call: TRBD1 (5 bases). The ends were cut back, 1 base at V and 7 bases at J, with 13 bases in the middle. There are 15 residues in the CDR3. Looked up from germline, CDR1 is LNHDA and CDR2 is SQIVND (reference sequence). CDR3 DNA: TGTGCCAGTAGTATAGGCGCAGGGTATAACGGGGAGCTGTTTTTT. It encodes CASSIGAGYNGELFF.

V and J are TRBV4-1 and TRBJ2-7, with TRBD1 as a possible D gene (5 bases). The CDR3 loop spans 15 amino acids. Germline V lookup: CDR1 MGHRA, CDR2 YSYEKL. Trimming removed 1 base at V and 1 base at J, with 11 bases between. The CDR3 is CASSQGFAGSYEQYF. For the CDR3, the DNA is TGCGCCAGCAGCCAAGGATTCGCAGGGTCCTACGAGCAGTACTTC.

The chain has TRBV6-5 and TRBJ1-2; the D is unclear. Germline V gene data show CDR1 as MNHEY and CDR2 as SVGAGI. The length of the CDR3 is 11 residues. V lost 7 bases to trimming and J lost 2 bases, with 5 bases between them. CDR3 DNA sequence: TGTGCCAGCATGGGCAACTATGGCTACACCTTC. Residues: CASMGNYGYTF.

This chain uses TRBV28 with TRBJ1-2, with no clear D. The CDR3 is 14 amino acids. V was cut by 3 bases and J by 8 bases, with 16 bases left in between. Germline V gene lookup returns CDR1 MDHEN and CDR2 SYDVKM. The CDR3 here is CASSLAPYGVGYTF. CDR3 nucleotides: TGTGCCAGCAGTTTGGCCCCATACGGGGTGGGCTACACCTTC.

CDR3 nucleotide sequence: TGTGCCAGCAGCTTGCGGTTGGATACGCAGTATTTT. Its translation is CASSLRLDTQYF. J is TRBJ2-3 and V is TRBV7-8; D is uncertain. CDR1 and CDR2 (germline): SGHVS, FQNEAQ. Trimming removed 3 bases at V and 6 bases at J, with 7 bases between. CDR3 length: 12 amino acids.

This chain links TRBV6-6 with TRBJ2-5; D possibly corresponds to TRBD2 (6 bases). CDR3 length: 15 amino acids. Germline loops: CDR1 MNHNY, CDR2 SVGAGI (reference sequence). The V gene lost 7 bases and the J gene lost 1 base, with 16 bases spanning the gap. This CDR3 is CASTPPGGGQETQYF. The CDR3 DNA follows: TGTGCCAGCACCCCACCCGGGGGAGGCCAAGAGACCCAGTACTTC.

The V gene is TRBV2, the J gene TRBJ1-1; 9 bases map to TRBD1. J was trimmed by 5 bases and V by 7 bases; bases with no gene match: 8. The CDR3 runs to 14 residues. Looked up from germline, CDR1 is SNHLY and CDR2 is FYNNEI. The CDR3 nucleotides are TGTGCCAGCAACCCTTACAGGGGGCCAACTGAAGCTTTCTTT. Translating it yields CASNPYRGPTEAFF.

The chain is built from TRBV7-2 and TRBJ2-5; 7 nucleotides agree with TRBD2. V dropped 5 bases and J dropped 2; count of bases not matched to a gene: 11. This CDR3 comprises 16 residues. Germline assignment: CDR1 SGHTA and CDR2 FQGNSA. The DNA of the CDR3 is TGTGCCAGCAGCCCGGGGACTACCACCCTACAAGAGACCCAGTACTTC. Its translation is CASSPGTTTLQETQYF.

Regarding this clone: Other nucleotide sequences from this sample produce the same CDR3. The chain links TRBV9 to TRBJ1-3; D is uncertain. The length of the CDR3 is 13 residues. CDR1 is SGDLS and CDR2 is YYNGEE in the germline V gene. Between the trimmed V and J ends, which lost 4 bases and 0 bases, there was a span of 5 bases. CDR3 sequence: CASSSSSGNTIYF. The CDR3 coding sequence is TGTGCCAGCAGCTCGAGCTCTGGAAACACCATATATTTT.